A selection of T cell receptor beta chains follows, all from one sample in a study of cytomegalovirus exposure and HLA in healthy donors. Libraries were prepared by immunoSEQ multiplex PCR; TCRdb keeps only in-frame clonotypes and omits some of them. Here the sample table reports around 210,000 clones. Sequencing used PBMCs. These receptors were taken from a girl aged 2-9 years in good health and CMV-seropositive. The CDR3 runs from the conserved cysteine through the conserved F or W. A D gene is named only where the DNA matches it firmly.

V gene	J gene	D gene	CDR3 DNA	CDR3 protein
TRBV5-1	TRBJ2-3	TRBD2	TGCGCCAGCAGCTTGGTGTCTAGCGGGCCCCTGGGGACAGATACGCAGTATTTT	CASSLVSSGPLGTDTQYF
TRBV28	TRBJ2-1	NA	TGTGCCAGCAGTTTACCTGCCGGGGGCAATGAGCAGTTCTTC	CASSLPAGGNEQFF
TRBV28	TRBJ1-1	NA	TGTGCCAGCAGTTTGCCGGGGGGGGCAAGGGCTACTGAAGCTTTCTTT	CASSLPGGARATEAFF
TRBV19	TRBJ2-5	NA	TGTGCCAGTAGTGGAGGGACAGCCTCCCAGTACTTC	CASSGGTASQYF
TRBV10-1	TRBJ2-5	NA	TGCGCCAGCAGTGGGACAGTACAAGAGACCCAGTACTTC	CASSGTVQETQYF
TRBV29-1	TRBJ1-4	NA	TGCAGCGTTGGAGTGGCAGGATTAAATGAAAAACTGTTTTTT	CSVGVAGLNEKLFF
TRBV11-2	TRBJ2-1	TRBD2	TGTGCCAGCAGCTTAGACGGGAGGCCCCACAATGAGCAGTTCTTC	CASSLDGRPHNEQFF
TRBV6-5	TRBJ2-1	TRBD2	TGTGCCAGCAGTTACAGGACTAGCTATGAGCAGTTCTTC	CASSYRTSYEQFF
TRBV6-5	TRBJ2-1	NA	TGTGCCAGCAGTTACGAACAGGGTGTTTGGAATGAGCAGTTCTTC	CASSYEQGVWNEQFF
TRBV7-8	TRBJ2-1	TRBD2	TGTGCCAGCAGCCTTAGCGGGCATCCCAATGAGCAGTTCTTC	CASSLSGHPNEQFF
TRBV14	TRBJ2-5	NA	TGTGCCAGCAGCCAGGTGTCTGGGGGGAGTGAGACCCAGTACTTC	CASSQVSGGSETQYF
TRBV10-3	TRBJ2-7	NA	TGTGCCATCAGTGAGACAGGCCCTTACGAGCAGTACTTC	CAISETGPYEQYF
TRBV7-6	TRBJ2-2	NA	TGTGCCAGCAGCTTAGCGCTCGCAGGGGCTGAAGAACCCGGGGAGCTGTTTTTT	CASSLALAGAEEPGELFF
TRBV28	TRBJ1-5	TRBD1	TGTGCCACGAGGGAAGGGGGCGCAAGCAATCAGCCCCAGCATTTT	CATREGGASNQPQHF
TRBV6-1	TRBJ1-1	TRBD1	TGTGCCAGCAGTGTAAGAAAGAGATGGCAGGGGGGTATCACTGAAGCTTTCTTT	CASSVRKRWQGGITEAFF
TRBV9	TRBJ2-7	TRBD2	TGTGCCAGCAGCATGGGGGACTACCCCTCCGAGCAGTACTTC	CASSMGDYPSEQYF
TRBV30	TRBJ2-7	NA	TGTGCCTGGAGTGTACATTCAGGGGCCCCATACGAGCAGTACTTC	CAWSVHSGAPYEQYF
TRBV15	TRBJ2-7	NA	TGTGCCACCAGCAGCCAGGGCGGGACCGGCTACGAGCAGTACTTC	CATSSQGGTGYEQYF
TRBV19	TRBJ2-1	TRBD2	TGTGCCACCAAGTCTAGCGGGAGTTACAATGAGCAGTTCTTC	CATKSSGSYNEQFF
TRBV7-2	TRBJ2-4	NA	TGTGCCAGCAGCCAACAGGGTGTTCAGTACTTC	CASSQQGVQYF
TRBV30	TRBJ1-2	NA	TGTGCCTGGGCGGGGACTAACTATGGCTACACCTTC	CAWAGTNYGYTF
TRBV5-1	TRBJ1-1	NA	TGCGCCAGCAGCCCAGGTTGGGGGGACACTGAAGCTTTCTTT	CASSPGWGDTEAFF
TRBV5-1	TRBJ2-1	NA	TGCGCCAGCGTTCGGGGTAGCTCCTACAATGAGCAGTTCTTC	CASVRGSSYNEQFF
TRBV30	TRBJ2-1	NA	TGTGCCTGGAGTGTCCCAGGGATCAATGAGCAGTTCTTC	CAWSVPGINEQFF
TRBV7-7	TRBJ2-1	TRBD2	TGTGCTAGCAGCCCCGGGACTAGCGGGAGTTATGAGCAGTTCTTC	CASSPGTSGSYEQFF
TRBV11-2	TRBJ1-1	TRBD1	TGTGCCAGCAGCTACGACAGGGTGAGCACTGAAGCTTTCTTT	CASSYDRVSTEAFF
TRBV11-2	TRBJ2-1	NA	TGTGCCAGCACCGTGGGGCCCGAGTACAATGAGCAGTTCTTC	CASTVGPEYNEQFF
TRBV9	TRBJ2-3	TRBD1	TGTGCCAGCAGCCTGGGGACAGGGGATGGCACAGATACGCAGTATTTT	CASSLGTGDGTDTQYF
TRBV7-7	TRBJ2-7	TRBD2	TGTGCTAGCAGCTTAGTTGCGGGAGGTACCAAGTGCGAGCAGTACTTC	CASSLVAGGTKCEQYF
TRBV5-1	TRBJ1-6	TRBD1	TGCGCCAGCAGCCGGGCGGGACAGAATAATTCACCCCTCCACTTT	CASSRAGQNNSPLHF
TRBV30	TRBJ1-1	NA	TGTGCCTGGAGTGTACCCCGGGGGTGGGACACTGAAGCTTTCTTT	CAWSVPRGWDTEAFF
TRBV11-2	TRBJ2-7	NA	TGTGCCAGCAGCTTTGTAGCTCACTACGAGCAGTACTTC	CASSFVAHYEQYF
TRBV28	TRBJ1-1	TRBD1	TGTGCCAGCAGTCCGGGACAGGGGGCACCAATTGAAGCTTTCTTT	CASSPGQGAPIEAFF
TRBV4-1	TRBJ2-1	TRBD2	TGCGCCAGCAGCCTACTTGGACTAGCGGGAGGTCACAATGAGCAGTTCTTC	CASSLLGLAGGHNEQFF
TRBV28	TRBJ1-2	TRBD1	TGTGCCAGCAGTCCCAGGGGACAGCCTATCTATGGCTACACCTTC	CASSPRGQPIYGYTF
TRBV9	TRBJ2-7	NA	TGTGCCAGCAGCTTGGGACTGATACCCTACGAGCAGTACTTC	CASSLGLIPYEQYF
TRBV11-2	TRBJ2-6	NA	TGTGCCAGCAGCCCCCAGGGGAGCGGAGGTGCCAACGTCCTGACTTTC	CASSPQGSGGANVLTF
TRBV4-1	TRBJ2-1	TRBD2	TGCGCCAGCAGCCAGACGAAAGAAGCGGGAGTCGGCAATGAGCAGTTCTTC	CASSQTKEAGVGNEQFF
TRBV30	TRBJ1-3	NA	TGTGCCTGGATCTCGAGGAGAGGAAACACCATATATTTT	CAWISRRGNTIYF
TRBV27	TRBJ2-3	NA	TGTGCCAGCAGTCCGTCGAGGCCAGATACGCAGTATTTT	CASSPSRPDTQYF
TRBV28	TRBJ2-3	NA	TGTGCCAGCAGTGGGGCAGGGAACACAGATACGCAGTATTTT	CASSGAGNTDTQYF
TRBV28	TRBJ1-1	NA	TGTGCCAGCAGTTTCCTCTTCTTCGGAAGTGAGGGTTCAGGCACTGAAGCTTTCTTT	CASSFLFFGSEGSGTEAFF
TRBV27	TRBJ1-2	TRBD1	TGTGCCAGCAGTCGGGGACAGGGTAGTAGCCCGACCTTC	CASSRGQGSSPTF
TRBV2	TRBJ2-7	TRBD2	TGTGCCAGCACCGAGCGGGAGGGATACGAGCAGTACTTC	CASTEREGYEQYF
TRBV29-1	TRBJ2-1	TRBD1	TGCAGCGCCCCGGACAGGGCCGGTTACAATGAGCAGTTCTTC	CSAPDRAGYNEQFF
TRBV19	TRBJ2-1	TRBD1	TGTGCCAGTAGTACCGACAGGGGTCCCTACAATGAGCAGTTCTTC	CASSTDRGPYNEQFF
TRBV7-2	TRBJ2-3	TRBD1	TGTGCCAGCAGCCGCTTCCCGACAGGGGGTATTGGAGATACGCAGTATTTT	CASSRFPTGGIGDTQYF
TRBV7-2	TRBJ2-2	TRBD1	TGTGCCAGCAGCTTAGACCGGGACAGGGTGACCGGGGAGCTGTTTTTT	CASSLDRDRVTGELFF
TRBV7-2	TRBJ1-5	NA	TGTGCCAGCAGCTCCGGACATCCGAACAGCAATCAGCCCCAGCATTTT	CASSSGHPNSNQPQHF
TRBV21-1	TRBJ2-7	NA	TGTGCCAGTCAGGGGAGCTGCGAGCAGTACTTC	CASQGSCEQYF
TRBV7-9	TRBJ2-7	TRBD2	TGTGCCAGCAGCTTCCCTGGACTAGCGGGAACCTACGAGCAGTACTTC	CASSFPGLAGTYEQYF
TRBV2	TRBJ2-5	TRBD2	TGTGCCAGCAGGGTTAGCGGGGGGGGTCGCGAGACCCAGTACTTC	CASRVSGGGRETQYF
TRBV7-2	TRBJ2-1	TRBD1	TGTGCCAGCAGCGACTGGCCGGGACAGGGGATCCCCATGAATGAGCAGTTCTTC	CASSDWPGQGIPMNEQFF